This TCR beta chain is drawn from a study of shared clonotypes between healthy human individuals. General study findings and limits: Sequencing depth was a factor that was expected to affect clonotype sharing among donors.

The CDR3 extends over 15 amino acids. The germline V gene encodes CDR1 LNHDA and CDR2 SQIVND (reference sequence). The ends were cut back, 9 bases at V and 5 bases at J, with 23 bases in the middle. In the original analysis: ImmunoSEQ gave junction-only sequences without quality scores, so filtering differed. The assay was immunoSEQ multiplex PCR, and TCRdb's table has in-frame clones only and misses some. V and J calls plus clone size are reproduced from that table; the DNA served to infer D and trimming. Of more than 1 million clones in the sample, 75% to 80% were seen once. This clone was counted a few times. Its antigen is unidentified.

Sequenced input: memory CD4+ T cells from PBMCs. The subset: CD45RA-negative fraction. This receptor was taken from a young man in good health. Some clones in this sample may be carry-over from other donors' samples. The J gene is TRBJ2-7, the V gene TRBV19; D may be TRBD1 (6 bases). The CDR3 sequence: CASRFRGQKQDEQYF. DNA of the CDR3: TGTGCCAGCCGATTCAGGGGCCAAAAACAGGACGAGCAGTACTTC.